The clone carrying this TCR beta chain was seen a single time. The CDR3 is made up of 16 amino acids. Sequencing used immunoSEQ multiplex PCR; TCRdb keeps in-frame clones, though not all of them. The sample gives approximately 22,000 clones, more than 75% of which show up once; 0.74% is in the top ten. The sample is drawn from a study of T cell changes during pregnancy in multiple sclerosis. This receptor was identified in a female donor in good health, enrolled as a control in a pregnancy study. V is TRBV12-1 and J is TRBJ2-1; the table assigns TRBD2, which was not confirmed against the DNA. TRBV12-1 constitutes a pseudogene. The source material was CD4+ T cells from peripheral blood mononuclear cells, sampled in the first trimester of pregnancy. The DNA of the CDR3 is TGTGCCAGCAGCTTTGACCCTAGCGGGGGGGCGTATGAGCAGTTCTTC. As protein: CASSFDPSGGAYEQFF.